Below are 24 T cell receptor beta chains sequenced from a single sample in a study of identical twins. TCRdb redid the calling of the 5' RACE reads with MiXCR, one entry per CDR3 protein. The sample includes around 1.7 million distinct CDR3 sequences, about 32% of them seen just once. The source material was cord blood. The receptors come from a newborn girl in good health.

V and J are TRBV20-1 and TRBJ2-3; 12 bases agree with TRBD2. The CDR3 runs to 16 residues. The V gene end was trimmed by 7 bases and the J gene end by 6 bases; junction bases not matched to a gene: 14. The germline V gene has CDR1 DFQATT and CDR2 SNEGSKA (reference sequence). The CDR3 DNA follows: TGCAGTGTTGTAGCCCCGACTAGCGGGAGCCCCGATACGCAGTATTTT. It yields the protein CSVVAPTSGSPDTQYF.

CDR3 coding DNA: TGTGCCAGCAGTTTATCTCCCACCCAGTCCTCTGAAGCTTTCTTT. Its translation: CASSLSPTQSSEAFF. V gene TRBV27 combines with J gene TRBJ1-1; unclear D gene. The CDR3 consists of 15 residues. Between the trimmed V and J ends, which lost 0 bases and 6 bases, there was a span of 14 bases. Germline assignment: CDR1 MNHEY and CDR2 SMNVEV (reference sequence).

This clonotype was found once. This chain links TRBV5-1 with TRBJ2-1, with no clear D. CDR1 and CDR2 (germline): SGHRS, YFSETQ. V was pared by 1 base and J by 5 bases, with 13 bases between. This CDR3 spans 15 amino acids. CDR3 region: CASSLPLVRNNEQFF. Written as DNA, the CDR3 is TGCGCCAGCAGCTTGCCCCTAGTCCGAAACAATGAGCAGTTCTTC.

Written as DNA, the CDR3 is TGCGCCAGCAGCCAAGTAGGCCGGGCTCTCACAGATACGCAGTATTTT. As protein: CASSQVGRALTDTQYF. The chain combines TRBV4-1 with TRBJ2-3; D not certain. The germline gives CDR1 MGHRA, CDR2 YSYEKL. The V and J ends lost 1 base and 2 bases respectively, with 13 bases between them. The CDR3 length is 16 residues.

A word on this clonotype: At one end the junction does not follow the germline gene, possibly because of a read error. The chain employs TRBV5-1 and TRBJ2-7, with D perhaps being TRBD1 or TRBD2 (5 bases each). The CDR3 consists of 14 residues. The germline V gene has CDR1 SGHRS and CDR2 YFSETQ. The CDR3 DNA follows: TGCGCCGGCAGCTTGGGGACCAGCGGCTACGAGCAGTACTTC. It is translated as CAGSLGTSGYEQYF.

This clonotype came up a few times. The CDR3 nucleotides are TGTGCCAGCAGCCAAGGGGTATCTGTAGCTCAGCCCCAGCATTTT. It encodes CASSQGVSVAQPQHF. The chain links TRBV4-2 to TRBJ1-5; D unclear. Germline CDR1 reads LGHNA; CDR2 reads YNFKEQ. The CDR3 length is 15 residues. V was shortened by 1 base and J by 6 bases, with 13 bases between the two germline ends.

In its sample, this clonotype was seen a few times. The chain uses TRBV6-2 or TRBV6-3 and TRBJ2-3; unclear D gene. V lost 5 bases, J lost 7 bases, and 4 bases lay in between. The CDR3 is 10 amino acids. The germline CDR1 and CDR2 sequences are MNHEY and SVGEGT. The CDR3 loop is CASSGHTQYF. CDR3 in DNA: TGTGCCAGCAGTGGCCATACGCAGTATTTT.

V usage is TRBV7-9 and J usage is TRBJ2-3, with D possibly being TRBD1 or TRBD2 (5 bases each). The V and J ends lost 2 bases and 4 bases respectively, with 16 bases between them. This CDR3 region has 16 residues. From germline, CDR1 is SEHNR and CDR2 FQNEAQ (reference sequence). CDR3 protein: CASSLNLGAVADTQYF. The DNA of the CDR3 is TGTGCCAGCAGCTTAAATCTCGGGGCGGTGGCAGATACGCAGTATTTT.

This clonotype was observed a handful of times. The chain uses TRBV20-1 and TRBJ1-1; D is possibly TRBD1 (5 bases). This CDR3 has 15 amino acids. V lost 0 bases, J lost 1 base, and 12 bases lay in between. Germline CDR1 DFQATT, CDR2 SNEGSKA (reference sequence). For the CDR3, the DNA is TGCAGTGCTAGAGATCGAGGGACCGGGAACACTGAAGCTTTCTTT. Residues: CSARDRGTGNTEAFF.

This clonotype was observed a handful of times. This chain uses TRBV5-1 with TRBJ2-5; D ambiguous. The CDR3 contains 15 residues. V lost 4 bases, J lost 0 bases, and 13 bases lay in between. Germline V lookup: CDR1 SGHRS, CDR2 YFSETQ. The CDR3 protein is CASSPPTMYQETQYF. CDR3 nucleotides: TGCGCCAGCAGCCCCCCTACAATGTACCAAGAGACCCAGTACTTC.

In this sample, this clonotype turned up a few times. The chain employs TRBV28 and TRBJ2-4; D uncertain. CDR1 and CDR2 (germline): MDHEN, SYDVKM. Trimming took off 5 bases at V and 3 bases at J, with 8 bases between the two ends. The CDR3 has 13 residues. The CDR3 coding sequence is TGTGCCAGCAGTCGACCCTACAAAAACATTCAGTACTTC. It yields the protein CASSRPYKNIQYF.

The table lists this clonotype with many counts. The chain is built from TRBV27 and TRBJ2-5; D might be TRBD2 (5 bases). Trimming removed 2 bases from V and 1 base from J, with 20 bases in between. Germline V CDR1 and CDR2: MNHEY, SMNVEV (reference sequence). The length of the CDR3 is 18 residues. The CDR3, as DNA: TGTGCCAGCAGTTTAAGCACGGACTCCCAATACCGCCAAGAGACCCAGTACTTC. Its protein is CASSLSTDSQYRQETQYF.

The chain links TRBV7-2 to TRBJ1-2; TRBD1 is a possible D gene (5 bases). Germline CDR1 reads SGHTA; CDR2 reads FQGNSA. The CDR3 is 17 residues long. The germline V and J ends were trimmed by 2 bases and 5 bases, with 21 bases remaining between them. The CDR3 protein is CASSLPSRGWGSYGYTF. CDR3 DNA sequence: TGTGCCAGCAGCTTACCCTCTCGGGGGTGGGGGTCTTATGGCTACACCTTC.

This chain links TRBV2 with TRBJ1-2; D is unclear. The CDR3 totals 10 residues. Germline V lookup: CDR1 SNHLY, CDR2 FYNNEI. The V gene lost 10 bases and the J gene lost 8 bases, with 11 bases spanning the gap. CDR3 nucleotides: TGTGCCACCGTGGGGAGAGGCTACACCTTC. Its protein product is CATVGRGYTF.

This clonotype was recorded a few times. The chain employs TRBV10-3 and TRBJ1-5; 11 bases fit TRBD1. V gave up 11 bases and J gave up 5 bases; unmatched junction bases: 5. The length of the CDR3 is 13 residues. The germline V gene encodes CDR1 ENHRY and CDR2 SYGVKD. CDR3 in DNA: TGTGCCGTCGGACAGGGGGCTTATCAGCCCCAGCATTTT. Amino acids: CAVGQGAYQPQHF.

This clonotype has more than one count but fewer than ten. V is TRBV12-3 or TRBV12-4 and J is TRBJ2-3, with a tentative D call TRBD2 (6 bases). Between the trimmed V and J ends, which lost 2 bases and 0 bases, there was a span of 21 bases. This CDR3 has 19 residues. Here the CDR3 DNA reads TGTGCCAGCAGTTTAATTCCCGGAGGGGCCCGATTAAGCACAGATACGCAGTATTTT. The encoded protein is CASSLIPGGARLSTDTQYF.

The chain couples TRBV29-1 to TRBJ1-5; tentative D call: TRBD1 (6 bases). The CDR3 totals 16 residues. The germline V and J ends were trimmed by 4 bases and 3 bases, with 19 bases remaining between them. Germline V CDR1 and CDR2: SQVTM, ANQGSEA. CDR3 protein: CSVGFPVWDNNQPQHF. The CDR3 DNA sequence: TGCAGCGTTGGTTTTCCAGTTTGGGACAACAATCAGCCCCAGCATTTT.

This chain connects TRBV4-2 to TRBJ2-7; 8 nucleotides match TRBD2. The CDR3 runs to 19 residues. Germline CDR1 is LGHNA and CDR2 is YNFKEQ. J lost 2 bases, V lost 0 bases, and 15 bases had no gene match. Written as DNA, the CDR3 is TGTGCCAGCAGCCAAGACAGGCGGGGGGCTAGCGGGTTCACCTACGAGCAGTACTTC. Protein: CASSQDRRGASGFTYEQYF.

The table lists this clonotype with a few counts. This could be a read error, since a much larger clone is one nucleotide away. The chain joins TRBV6-6 to TRBJ2-3, with D possibly being TRBD2 (5 bases). V dropped 4 bases and J dropped 3 bases, with 11 bases sitting between them. Germline assignment: CDR1 MNHNY and CDR2 SVGAGI (reference sequence). The CDR3 runs 14 residues. The CDR3 DNA is TGTGCCAGCAGTTCCCCAGCGGCAACAGATACGCAGTATTTT. This codes for CASSSPAATDTQYF.

This chain links TRBV24-1 with TRBJ2-5, with TRBD2 matching 12 bases. V lost 4 bases, J lost 0 bases, and 5 bases stayed unmatched. Germline lookup yields CDR1 KGHDR and CDR2 SFDVKD. This CDR3 is 17 amino acids long. Here the CDR3 DNA reads TGTGCCACCAGTGACTCACCTAGCGGGGGGGACCAAGAGACCCAGTACTTC. This gives the protein CATSDSPSGGDQETQYF.

This clonotype occurred a few times. The V and J genes are TRBV21-1 and TRBJ2-5. TRBV21-1 is a listed pseudogene. CDR3 length: 14 amino acids. CDR3 loop: CASSKYGYQETQYF. As DNA, the CDR3 is TGTGCCAGCAGCAAATATGGGTACCAAGAGACCCAGTACTTC.

Points on this clonotype: One junction end disagrees with the germline gene, perhaps due to a read error. The chain is built from TRBV13 and TRBJ2-3; a weak D match, TRBD1 (5 bases). Per germline, CDR1 PRHDT and CDR2 FYEKMQ (reference sequence). The CDR3 covers 13 residues. Here the CDR3 DNA reads TGTGCCAGCAGCTTATCGCGCACAGGTACGCAGTATTTT. The encoded protein is CASSLSRTGTQYF.

This clonotype was observed at least ten times. The rearrangement joins TRBV20-1 to TRBJ1-2; possible D gene TRBD1, 6 bases. The CDR3 runs to 15 residues. V was pared by 0 bases and J by 4 bases, with 15 bases between. Germline V gene data show CDR1 as DFQATT and CDR2 as SNEGSKA (reference sequence). The CDR3 region is CSARDEYRAGYGYTF. The CDR3 nucleotides read TGCAGTGCTAGAGATGAATACAGGGCTGGCTATGGCTACACCTTC.

This clonotype was seen a handful of times. The genes are TRBV6-5 and TRBJ1-6; D is unclear. Germline lookup yields CDR1 MNHEY and CDR2 SVGAGI. V was trimmed by 7 bases and J by 5 bases, leaving 3 bases between them. The CDR3 sequence is 11 residues long. In nucleotides, the CDR3 is TGTGCCAGCAAACATAATTCACCCCTCCACTTT. Its translation: CASKHNSPLHF.